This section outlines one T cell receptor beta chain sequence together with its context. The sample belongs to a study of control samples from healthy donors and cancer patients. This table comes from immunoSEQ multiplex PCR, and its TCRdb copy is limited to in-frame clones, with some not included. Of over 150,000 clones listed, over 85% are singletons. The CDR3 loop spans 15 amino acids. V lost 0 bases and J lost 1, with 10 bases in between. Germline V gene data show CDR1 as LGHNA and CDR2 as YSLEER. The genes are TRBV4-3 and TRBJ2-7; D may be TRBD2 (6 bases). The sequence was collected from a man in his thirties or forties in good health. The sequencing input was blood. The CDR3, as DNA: TGCGCCAGCAGCCAAGATACTAGCTCTTCCTACGAGCAGTACTTC. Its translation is CASSQDTSSSYEQYF.